The source of this T cell receptor beta chain is a study of blood T cell repertoires in COVID-19. About the study: Sites across the United States, Italy and Spain contributed samples from acute and convalescent COVID-19.

Participants came from about 24 US areas, aged about 18 to 100 years. Participants had their cohort set by participant-reported clinical history. CDR1 and CDR2 (germline): SGHTA, FQGNSA. The CDR3 is made up of 17 amino acids. V lost 1 base, J lost 3 bases, and 8 bases stayed unmatched. As processed by the authors: Estimates of nucleated cell counts were drawn from the amplification of reference gene primers. Method: immunoSEQ multiplex PCR; TCRdb's copy keeps in-frame clones and lacks some. The V and J calls and clone size are taken from that table; D and trimming were inferred from the DNA. The table has roughly 240,000 clones, roughly 86% seen once.

The chain uses TRBV7-2 and TRBJ2-3; 9 nucleotides match TRBD2. The material sequenced was PBMCs or T cells enriched from blood (not recorded which). This sequence originates from a woman under 40 with acute COVID-19. The CDR3 nucleotides read TGTGCCAGCAGCTTAGGGGTTAGCGGGGGAGGGACAGATACGCAGTATTTT. It encodes CASSLGVSGGGTDTQYF. Supplemented by reference TRBV7-2 and TRBJ2-3, the full variable domain reads GAGVSQSPSNKVTEKGKDVELRCDPISGHTALYWYRQSLGQGLEFLIYFQGNSAPDKSGLPSDRFSAERTGGSVSTLTIQRTQQEDSAVYLCASSLGVSGGGTDTQYFGPGTRLTVL.